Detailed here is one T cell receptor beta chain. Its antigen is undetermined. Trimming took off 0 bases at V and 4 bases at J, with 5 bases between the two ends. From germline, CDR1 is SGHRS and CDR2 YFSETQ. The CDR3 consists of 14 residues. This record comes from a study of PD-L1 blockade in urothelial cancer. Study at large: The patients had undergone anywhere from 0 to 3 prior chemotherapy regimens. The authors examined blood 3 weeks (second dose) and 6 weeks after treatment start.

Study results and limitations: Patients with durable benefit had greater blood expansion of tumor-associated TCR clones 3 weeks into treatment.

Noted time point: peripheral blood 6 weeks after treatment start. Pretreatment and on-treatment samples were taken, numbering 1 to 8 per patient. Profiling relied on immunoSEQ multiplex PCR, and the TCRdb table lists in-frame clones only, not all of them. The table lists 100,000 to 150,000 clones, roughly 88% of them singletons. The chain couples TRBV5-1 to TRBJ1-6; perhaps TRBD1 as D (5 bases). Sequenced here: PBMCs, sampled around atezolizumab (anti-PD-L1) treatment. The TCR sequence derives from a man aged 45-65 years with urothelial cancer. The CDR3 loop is CASSLGQYNSPLHF. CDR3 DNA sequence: TGCGCCAGCAGCTTGGGACAGTATAATTCACCCCTCCACTTT.